The source of this T cell receptor (beta chain) is a study of shared clonotypes between healthy human individuals (dated by TCRdb to 2020 to 2021). About the full investigation: Three men and a couple of women, aged 18 to 49 years, made up the cohort. For each donor, CD4 naive and CD4 memory were each run on three plates, CD8 naive on two plates, and CD8 memory on one plate. Blood TCR repertoires of five healthy adults were deeply sequenced to estimate repertoire size and the extent of clonotype sharing between individuals. Different laboratories and diverse techniques were used to prepare libraries and sequence TCR repertoires, to increase sequencing depth and limit assay-specific biases. Each donor's leukapheresis produced roughly between roughly 0.85 and 9 billion PBMCs.

As regards this clone: This clone's antigen is unknown. No quality values exist for individual bases; no much larger clone is one base distant.

Donors were healthy HIV-negative adults with no recently reported acute infections or vaccinations. All donors were Caucasian adults living in Nashville, Tennessee, USA. CD4+ T cells were enriched by magnetic negative selection, after which naive cells were positively selected on CD45RA and the negative fraction was taken as the memory subset. After blood collection by leukapheresis, PBMCs were isolated using Ficoll-Histopaque density gradient centrifugation and then cryopreserved in the vapor phase of liquid nitrogen. Analytical flow cytometry was used to check the purity and quantity of each magnetically sorted T cell population. Each sorted fraction had its genomic DNA isolated and then quantified by UV absorbance on a Nanodrop 2000c. TCR CDR3 regions were amplified from genomic DNA by multiplex PCR using the deep immunoSEQ assay. Extracted genomic DNA from each cell subset was spread evenly across all wells of several immunoSEQ 96-well plates, with each plate serving as a replicate. For sorted subsets, roughly 200 ng of genomic DNA, equivalent to some 30,000 T cell genomes, went into each replicate PCR. Purified libraries were measured with a Qubit 3.0 fluorometer, size-checked on a Bioanalyzer 2100, and measured again with the KAPA Library Quantification kit. Every immunoSEQ 96-well plate was sequenced on a dedicated single-read 150-cycle Illumina NextSeq 550 flow cell. The published analysis was carried out like this. Because the immunoSEQ output held only junctional sequences and lacked quality scores, the filtering could not match the filtering applied to full-length reads. Sequences were annotated with PyIR, a Python wrapper for IgBLAST v1.9, and V/J genes and CDR3 were assigned using IMGT germline references. Any read was removed if the V/J assignment was weak (E-value above 1e-6), the CDR3 was missing, or the read contained stop codons, out-of-frame junctions, or ambiguous translated residues. A V3J clonotype was defined by an identical inferred V gene, J gene, and CDR3 amino acid sequence. Percentage overlap between repertoires was calculated by dividing the number of shared unique clonotypes by the size of the smaller repertoire. Richness of each repertoire was evaluated using RTK rarefaction, the Chao1 estimator, and Recon v2.1 estimates of unobserved clonotypes. Generation probabilities were computed with OLGA for all TCRbeta clonotypes obtained by the gDNA method from several donors. The table was pulled from immuneACCESS by TCRdb, which kept in-frame rearrangements only. Such tables lose some clones; where checked, under half of the loss comes from unresolved V genes, and the rest has no known cause. That table furnishes V, J and clone size, whereas the DNA furnished D and trimming. This sample gives over a million clones in total; about 84% of them show up just once. The ten largest make up more than 0.55% of the sample.

Broad study findings and their caveats: Even with the large sequencing depth, rarefaction of the sorted-subset datasets indicated that sequencing was incomplete. Sampling was restricted to blood, and TCR repertoires in tissue are likely to differ from TCR repertoires in blood. Pairwise subsampling indicated that sequencing depth was expected to affect the degree of clonotype sharing among donors. Naive subsets generally had larger estimated clonotype richness than memory subsets. Compared with non-shared clonotypes, the clonotypes found in all four sorted-subset donors had higher generation probabilities. Sharing across several donors was observed for roughly 5.4% of naive CD4, over 3% of naive CD8, 2.3% of memory CD4, and 0.4% of memory CD8 clonotypes. The genetic and exposure-history diversity represented was limited by the small number of donors.

The TCR was taken from a man aged 18 to 30 in good health. Some clones in this sample may be carry-over from other donors' samples. Sequencing was performed on memory CD4+ T cells from PBMCs. Taken with the paper, the label for cell subset or site translates to: CD45RA-negative fraction.

The CDR3 has the sequence CASSLGRAYKNIQYF. The DNA sequence is given as TGTGCCAGCAGCTTAGGTCGGGCTTACAAAAACATTCAGTACTTC. In this chain, TRBV7-2 is recombined with TRBJ2-4; the D gene is not confidently resolved. Deletion took 1 base off V and 3 bases off J, with a span of 10 bases between the germline ends. Looking up the germline V gene yields CDR1 SGHTA and CDR2 FQGNSA. The CDR3 has 15 amino acids, counting the end cysteine and phenylalanine. Of the read, only the CDR3 DNA is kept; its 45 bases are in frame from base 1.